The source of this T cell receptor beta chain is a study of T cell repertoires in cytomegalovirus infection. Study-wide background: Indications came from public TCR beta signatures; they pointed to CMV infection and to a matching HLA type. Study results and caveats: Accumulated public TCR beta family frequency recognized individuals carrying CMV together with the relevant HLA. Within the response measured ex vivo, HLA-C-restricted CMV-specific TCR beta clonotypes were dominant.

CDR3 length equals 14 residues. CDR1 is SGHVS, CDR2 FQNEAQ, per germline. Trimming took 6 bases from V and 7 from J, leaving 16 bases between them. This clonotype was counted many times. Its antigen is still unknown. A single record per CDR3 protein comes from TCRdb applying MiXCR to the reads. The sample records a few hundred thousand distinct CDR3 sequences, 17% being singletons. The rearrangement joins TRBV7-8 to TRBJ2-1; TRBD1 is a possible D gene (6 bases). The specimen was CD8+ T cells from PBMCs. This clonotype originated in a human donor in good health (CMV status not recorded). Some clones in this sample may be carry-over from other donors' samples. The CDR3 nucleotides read TGTGCCAGCAGTTTTGGACAGTCGGGTAATGAGCAGTTCTTC. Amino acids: CASSFGQSGNEQFF.